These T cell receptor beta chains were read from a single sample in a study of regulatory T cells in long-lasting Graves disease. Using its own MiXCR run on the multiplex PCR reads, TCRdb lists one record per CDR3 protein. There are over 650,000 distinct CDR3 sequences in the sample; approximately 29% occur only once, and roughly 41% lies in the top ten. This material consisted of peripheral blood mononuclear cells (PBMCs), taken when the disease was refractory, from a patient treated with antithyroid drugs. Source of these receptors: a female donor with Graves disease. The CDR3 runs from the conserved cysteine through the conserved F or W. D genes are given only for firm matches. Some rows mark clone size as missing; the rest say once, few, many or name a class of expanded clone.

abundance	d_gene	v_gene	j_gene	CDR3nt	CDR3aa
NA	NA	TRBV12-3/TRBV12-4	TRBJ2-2	TGTGCCAGCAATCAGGAGGGGGCAGGAACCGGGGAGCTGTTTTTT	CASNQEGAGTGELFF
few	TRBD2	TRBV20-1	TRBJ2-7	TGCAGTGCTAGAGCCCCCCCGGCGGGAGAATCTGGCGAGCAGTACTTC	CSARAPPAGESGEQYF
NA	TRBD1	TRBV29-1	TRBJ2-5	TGCAGCGTTGTCCGGGACAGGGGCTCTGGAGAGACCCAGTACTTC	CSVVRDRGSGETQYF
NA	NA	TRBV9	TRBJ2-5	TGTGCCAGCAGCGTAGGGGGTAGCGTGGCAGAGACCCAGTACTTC	CASSVGGSVAETQYF
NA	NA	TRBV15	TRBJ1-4	TGTGCCACCAGCAGAAGACGCTATAATGAAAAACTGTTTTTT	CATSRRRYNEKLFF
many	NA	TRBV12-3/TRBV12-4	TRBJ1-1	TGTGCCAGCAGCTTAACACGGTACACTGAAGCTTTCTTT	CASSLTRYTEAFF
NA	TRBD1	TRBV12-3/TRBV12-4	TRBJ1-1	TGTGCCAGCAGTTTAGGGCCAGGGGGGCGGCACACTGAAGCTTTCTTT	CASSLGPGGRHTEAFF
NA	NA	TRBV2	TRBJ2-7	TGTGCCAGTTCTTCAGGGTTCCCTTACTACGAGCAGTACTTC	CASSSGFPYYEQYF
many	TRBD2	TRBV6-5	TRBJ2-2	TGTGCCAGCAGTTACTCTCCGGGAGGGATCGGCACCGGGGAGCTGTTTTTT	CASSYSPGGIGTGELFF
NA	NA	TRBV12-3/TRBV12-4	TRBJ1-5	TGTGCCAGCAGTTTAGGCCCAGCGGGATCGAGCAATCAGCCCCAGCATTTT	CASSLGPAGSSNQPQHF
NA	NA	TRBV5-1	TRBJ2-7	TGCGCCAGCAGCTTGGGCCCCGGGAGTAGCGGCCCCTACGAGCAGTACTTC	CASSLGPGSSGPYEQYF